These 27 T cell receptor beta chains were sequenced from one sample in a study of blood T cell repertoires in COVID-19. Sequencing was performed with immunoSEQ multiplex PCR; in TCRdb, only in-frame clones are kept and a portion is missing. The sample has 150,000 or so clones; 76% are singletons. The sample consisted of peripheral blood. Every receptor here comes from a woman aged 80 or over with active or convalescent COVID-19.

The rearrangement links TRBV7-3 to TRBJ2-1; tentatively, D is TRBD2 (5 bases). The CDR3 is 15 amino acids. Germline V gives CDR1 SGHTA, CDR2 FQGTGA. The germline V and J ends were trimmed by 2 bases and 0 bases, with 8 bases remaining between them. Here the CDR3 DNA reads TGTGCCAGCAGCTTACGGGATTACTCCTACAATGAGCAGTTCTTC. Translation: CASSLRDYSYNEQFF.

The CDR3 DNA reads TGTGCCAGCAGCTTGGGCGGGGGTTCACCCCTCCACTTT. This sequence encodes CASSLGGGSPLHF. The V and J genes are TRBV11-3 and TRBJ1-6; tentatively, D is TRBD1 (5 bases). V was trimmed by 3 bases and J by 9 bases, leaving 9 bases between them. Germline V gene sequence: CDR1 SGHNT, CDR2 YENEEA. The CDR3 has 13 amino acids. Using reference TRBV11-3 and TRBJ1-6 for the parts outside the CDR3, the full variable domain is EAGVVQSPRYKIIEKKQPVAFWCNPISGHNTLYWYLQNLGQGPELLIRYENEEAVDDSQLPKDRFSAERLKGVDSTLKIQPAELGDSAVYLCASSLGGGSPLHFGNGTRLTVT.

This rearrangement joins TRBV27 to TRBJ2-1, with TRBD1 matching over 9 bases. V lost 6 bases and J lost 5; bases outside the gene matches: 8. CDR3 length: 15 residues. Germline V CDR1 and CDR2: MNHEY, SMNVEV (reference sequence). As DNA, the CDR3 is TGTGCCAGCAGCAAGGGACAGGGCCCTAACAATGAGCAGTTCTTC. Its translation is CASSKGQGPNNEQFF.

This clone has just a few counts. The gene calls are TRBV18 and TRBJ1-6, with a tentative D call TRBD1 (5 bases). This CDR3 is built from 17 residues. The V end was cut by 2 bases, the J end by 5 bases, with 16 bases between. The germline gives CDR1 KGHSH, CDR2 LQKENI. The DNA for the CDR3 is TGTGCCAGCTCACCAGGGGCCAGCTTCGTCAATAATTCACCCCTCCACTTT. This gives the protein CASSPGASFVNNSPLHF. Combining the CDR3 with reference TRBV18 and TRBJ1-6 gives the whole variable domain NAGVMQNPRHLVRRRGQEARLRCSPMKGHSHVYWYRQLPEEGLKFMVYLQKENIIDESGMPKERFSAEFPKEGPSILRIQQVVRGDSAAYFCASSPGASFVNNSPLHFGNGTRLTVT.

The DNA of the CDR3 is TGTGCCAGTAGTATGGCCCTGAACAGGAATTCCTACGAGCAGTACTTC. This codes for CASSMALNRNSYEQYF. The genes are TRBV19 and TRBJ2-7, with a weak D call TRBD1 (5 bases). Germline V gene sequence: CDR1 LNHDA, CDR2 SQIVND (reference sequence). Between the trimmed V and J ends, which lost 3 bases and 1 base, there was a span of 16 bases. The CDR3 has 16 amino acids.

This clone was counted many times. The chain employs TRBV5-6 and TRBJ1-2; weak D call: TRBD1 (5 bases). With 0 bases removed from V and 6 bases from J, the gap between germline ends came to 15 bases. CDR3 size: 15 residues. Germline assignment: CDR1 SGHDT and CDR2 YYEEEE. CDR3 DNA sequence: TGTGCCAGCAGCTTGGATGGGGGGTATCGGGATGGCTACACCTTC. Its translation: CASSLDGGYRDGYTF.

The rearrangement joins TRBV2 to TRBJ1-1; 11 positions agree with TRBD1. CDR3 length equals 16 residues. V shed 3 bases, J shed 3 bases, and the junction held 6 bases outside the gene matches. Germline CDR1 SNHLY, CDR2 FYNNEI. The CDR3 DNA is TGTGCCAGCAGTGAGGACAGGGGGCGCATTTACACTGAAGCTTTCTTT. Its translation: CASSEDRGRIYTEAFF. Using reference TRBV2 and TRBJ1-1 for the parts outside the CDR3, the full variable domain is EPEVTQTPSHQVTQMGQEVILRCVPISNHLYFYWYRQILGQKVEFLVSFYNNEISEKSEIFDDQFSVERPDGSNFTLKIRSTKLEDSAMYFCASSEDRGRIYTEAFFGQGTRLTVV.

The chain uses TRBV3-1 (or the pseudogene TRBV3-2) and TRBJ1-1; no firm D call. Germline CDR1 is LGHDT and CDR2 is YNNKEL (reference sequence). The CDR3 totals 15 residues. V lost 4 bases to trimming and J lost 0 bases, with 12 bases between them. CDR3 residues: CASSRERGMNTEAFF. As DNA, the CDR3 is TGTGCCAGCAGCCGAGAGAGAGGGATGAACACTGAAGCTTTCTTT.

This rearrangement joins TRBV6-5 to TRBJ1-1; possible D gene TRBD1, 6 bases. CDR3 length: 12 residues. The ends were cut back, 6 bases at V and 8 bases at J, with 13 bases in the middle. Germline V gene data show CDR1 as MNHEY and CDR2 as SVGAGI. The CDR3 DNA sequence: TGTGCCAGCAGCCTGACAGGAATCGAAGCTTTCTTT. It specifies CASSLTGIEAFF.

This clone has only one observation. This sample includes further DNA sequences coding for the same CDR3. V is TRBV5-1 and J is TRBJ1-3; TRBD1 aligns across 7 bases. There are 14 residues in the CDR3. With V trimmed by 4 bases and J by 3 bases, 4 bases remained unmatched. Germline CDR1 and CDR2: SGHRS and YFSETQ. The CDR3 DNA follows: TGCGCCAGCAGCCCAGGGGGAGATGGAAACACCATATATTTT. Amino acids: CASSPGGDGNTIYF.

The chain links TRBV7-9 to TRBJ2-1, with 11 bases identical to TRBD2. Germline V gene sequence: CDR1 SEHNR, CDR2 FQNEAQ (reference sequence). V shed 6 bases, J shed 0 bases, and the junction held 4 bases outside the gene matches. The CDR3 length is 16 residues. The CDR3 sequence: CASRPSGGSSYNEQFF. The CDR3 nucleotides read TGTGCCAGCAGGCCTAGCGGGGGGAGCTCCTACAATGAGCAGTTCTTC.

At least ten counts were recorded for this clone. The rearrangement links TRBV30 to TRBJ1-2; 10 bases are a match to TRBD1. The V gene's germline CDR1 is GTSNPN and CDR2 SVGIG (reference sequence). This CDR3 spans 11 amino acids. Trimming took 8 bases from V and 11 from J; bases not matched to a gene: 8. CDR3 sequence: CAHRDRGEYTF. CDR3 coding DNA: TGTGCCCACCGGGACAGGGGCGAATACACCTTC. Full variable domain (rest looked up from reference TRBV30 and TRBJ1-2): SQTIHQWPATLVQPVGSPLSLECTVEGTSNPNLYWYRQAAGRGLQLLFYSVGIGQISSEVPQNLSASRPQDRQFILSSKKLLLSDSGFYLCAHRDRGEYTFGSGTRLTVV.

The chain links TRBV19 to TRBJ2-7; TRBD1 aligns across 10 bases. There are 15 residues in the CDR3. J gave up 1 base and V 7 bases, and 7 bases lay outside the gene matches. Germline values: CDR1 LNHDA, CDR2 SQIVND (reference sequence). CDR3 region: CASTSGTGASYEQYF. The CDR3 region has the DNA TGTGCCAGTACCAGTGGGACAGGGGCTTCCTACGAGCAGTACTTC.

The V and J genes are TRBV5-1 and TRBJ2-1; 15 nucleotides agree with TRBD2. The CDR3 contains 17 residues. Trimming at V came to 6 bases and at J to 1 base, leaving 5 bases not matched to a gene. The V gene's germline CDR1 is SGHRS and CDR2 YFSETQ. The CDR3 protein is CASTWTSGGVSYNEQFF. DNA for the CDR3: TGCGCCAGCACCTGGACTAGCGGGGGGGTATCCTACAATGAGCAGTTCTTC.

This clone has just one count. The chain uses TRBV28 and TRBJ1-2; TRBD1 agrees at 7 bases. The junction had 6 bases not matched to a gene; V was cut back by 10 bases and J by 4 bases. The germline V gene encodes CDR1 MDHEN and CDR2 SYDVKM. The length of the CDR3 is 12 residues. The CDR3 reads CATPGQFYGYTF. CDR3 nucleotide sequence: TGTGCCACCCCGGGACAGTTCTATGGCTACACCTTC.

CDR3 protein: CASSPGIAARYEQYF. The CDR3 coding sequence is TGTGCCAGTAGCCCTGGGATAGCGGCCCGCTACGAGCAGTACTTC. The V gene is TRBV19, the J gene TRBJ2-7; D perhaps matches TRBD2 (6 bases). In germline, CDR1 is LNHDA, CDR2 SQIVND (reference sequence). Trimming took off 6 bases at V and 3 bases at J, with 18 bases between the two ends. The CDR3 loop spans 15 amino acids.

This clone was detected only once. This sequence joins TRBV10-3 and TRBJ2-3; D unclear. V lost 3 bases to trimming and J lost 0 bases, with 4 bases between them. The germline V gene encodes CDR1 ENHRY and CDR2 SYGVKD. The CDR3 is 13 residues long. The CDR3 DNA reads as TGTGCCATCAGTGATAGAAGCACAGATACGCAGTATTTT. Translation: CAISDRSTDTQYF.

This chain uses TRBV29-1 with TRBJ2-7; perhaps TRBD1 as D (6 bases). From germline, CDR1 is SQVTM and CDR2 ANQGSEA. The CDR3 runs 13 residues. Between the trimmed V and J ends, which lost 5 bases and 2 bases, there was a span of 13 bases. The DNA of the CDR3 is TGCAGCGTTCCCAGGGGTATCACCTACGAGCAGTACTTC. This encodes CSVPRGITYEQYF.

This clone was seen only a few times. The chain employs TRBV30 and TRBJ1-2; TRBD1 aligns across 8 bases. Trimming removed 6 bases from V and 8 bases from J; junction bases left unmatched: 5. The germline V gene encodes CDR1 GTSNPN and CDR2 SVGIG (reference sequence). The CDR3 extends over 11 amino acids. The CDR3 DNA follows: TGTGCCTGTCAGGGGGCGGGGGGCTACACCTTC. It encodes CACQGAGGYTF.

V and J are TRBV5-1 and TRBJ2-1; TRBD2 matches 7 bases. Germline values: CDR1 SGHRS, CDR2 YFSETQ. The CDR3 has 17 residues. V shed 0 bases and J 0 bases; nucleotides not matched to a gene: 6. This CDR3 is CASSLAWRGSSYNEQFF. CDR3 coding DNA: TGCGCCAGCAGCTTGGCCTGGCGGGGGAGCTCCTACAATGAGCAGTTCTTC. The variable domain in full, with the rest retrieved from reference TRBV5-1 and TRBJ2-1, is KAGVTQTPRYLIKTRGQQVTLSCSPISGHRSVSWYQQTPGQGLQFLFEYFSETQRNKGNFPGRFSGRQFSNSRSEMNVSTLELGDSALYLCASSLAWRGSSYNEQFFGPGTRLTVL.

The chain links TRBV12-5 to TRBJ2-5; 7 positions match TRBD1. The CDR3 runs to 14 residues. Germline V lookup: CDR1 LGHNT, CDR2 FRNRAP. The V and J ends lost 1 base and 3 bases, in that order; junction bases with no gene match: 2. The CDR3 protein is CASGLDGTEETQYF. The CDR3 nucleotides are TGTGCTAGTGGTTTGGACGGGACAGAAGAGACCCAGTACTTC.

In DNA, the CDR3 is TGTGCCAGCAGCTTGGTGGACACGAACACTGAAGCTTTCTTT. Translating it yields CASSLVDTNTEAFF. V and J are TRBV5-4 and TRBJ1-1, with a tentative D call TRBD1 (5 bases). This CDR3 comprises 14 residues. Germline assignment: CDR1 SGHNT and CDR2 YYREEE (reference sequence). Trimming pared 0 bases from V and 1 base from J, leaving 7 bases between.

The rearrangement uses TRBV6-5 and TRBJ1-1; a possible D gene is TRBD1 (5 bases). V lost 0 bases to trimming and J lost 1 base, with 9 bases between them. Looked up from germline, CDR1 is MNHEY and CDR2 is SVGAGI. This CDR3 is 15 amino acids long. CDR3 sequence: CASSYSQGSNTEAFF. The CDR3 DNA is TGTGCCAGCAGTTACTCGCAGGGTTCGAACACTGAAGCTTTCTTT.

V gene TRBV11-2 combines with J gene TRBJ1-2, with 9 bases matching TRBD1. With 1 base clipped from V and 1 base from J, the junction kept 7 bases outside the gene matches. Germline V gene data show CDR1 as SGHAT and CDR2 as FQNNGV. This CDR3 region has 17 residues. For the CDR3, the DNA is TGTGCCAGCAGCTTAGTCCCGGGACAGGGTCATAACTATGGCTACACCTTC. It is translated as CASSLVPGQGHNYGYTF.

This CDR3 reads CASSLFVFDTRTGELFF. The CDR3 DNA is TGCGCCAGCAGCTTGTTTGTGTTCGACACGCGAACCGGGGAGCTGTTTTTT. The chain has TRBV5-1 and TRBJ2-2; no definite D call. Trimming shortened V by 1 base and J by 5 bases, and 18 bases separated the two germline ends. Germline V gene sequence: CDR1 SGHRS, CDR2 YFSETQ. The CDR3 sequence is 17 residues long. Supplemented by reference TRBV5-1 and TRBJ2-2, the full variable domain reads KAGVTQTPRYLIKTRGQQVTLSCSPISGHRSVSWYQQTPGQGLQFLFEYFSETQRNKGNFPGRFSGRQFSNSRSEMNVSTLELGDSALYLCASSLFVFDTRTGELFFGEGSRLTVL.

This clone was recorded only once. V and J are TRBV14 and TRBJ1-2; 8 bases align to TRBD1. Trimming took 3 bases from V and 4 from J; bases not matched to a gene: 13. The CDR3 runs to 17 residues. The V gene's germline CDR1 is SGHDN and CDR2 FVKESK. CDR3 in DNA: TGTGCCAGCAGCCAGGCCGGGACAGGTTTACAATTCTATGGCTACACCTTC. This gives the protein CASSQAGTGLQFYGYTF. Full variable domain (outside the CDR3, taken from reference TRBV14 and TRBJ1-2): EAGVTQFPSHSVIEKGQTVTLRCDPISGHDNLYWYRRVMGKEIKFLLHFVKESKQDESGMPNNRFLAERTGGTYSTLKVQPAELEDSGVYFCASSQAGTGLQFYGYTFGSGTRLTVV.

The rearrangement uses TRBV4-3 and TRBJ2-5; 10 nucleotides align to TRBD2. Germline V gives CDR1 LGHNA, CDR2 YSLEER. V dropped 4 bases and J dropped 4; count of bases not matched to a gene: 6. The CDR3 consists of 15 residues. The CDR3 coding sequence is TGCGCCAGCAGCCCCAGCGGGGGGGCGGGAGAGACCCAGTACTTC. Protein sequence: CASSPSGGAGETQYF.